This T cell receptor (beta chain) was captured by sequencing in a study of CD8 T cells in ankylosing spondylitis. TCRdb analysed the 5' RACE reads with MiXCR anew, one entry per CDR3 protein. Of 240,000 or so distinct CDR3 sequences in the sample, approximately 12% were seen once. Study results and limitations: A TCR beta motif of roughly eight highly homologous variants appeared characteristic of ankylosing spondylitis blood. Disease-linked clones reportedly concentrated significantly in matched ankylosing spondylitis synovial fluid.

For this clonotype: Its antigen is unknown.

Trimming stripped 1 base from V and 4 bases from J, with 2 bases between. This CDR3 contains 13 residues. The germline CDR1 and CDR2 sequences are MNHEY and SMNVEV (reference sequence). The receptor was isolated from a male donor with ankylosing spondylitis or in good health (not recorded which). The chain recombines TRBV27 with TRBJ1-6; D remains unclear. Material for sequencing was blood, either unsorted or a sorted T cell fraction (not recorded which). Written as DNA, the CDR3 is TGTGCCAGCAGTTTATGGTATAATTCACCCCTCCACTTT. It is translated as CASSLWYNSPLHF.